This TCR beta chain is from a study of blood T cell repertoires in COVID-19. Study-wide context: The origin of the acute and convalescent COVID-19 samples was the United States, Italy and Spain. From T cells, B-cell-depleted T cells, or PBMCs came the material, which was cDNA or gDNA.

Clones were sequenced by immunoSEQ multiplex PCR, and TCRdb holds only the in-frame ones, with some missing. The sample records about 150,000 clones, roughly 80% being singletons. One Seattle source followed patients from active infection through their disease course. CDR3 length equals 17 residues. V shed 4 bases and J shed 0 bases, with 13 bases lying between them. Looked up from germline, CDR1 is MNHNS and CDR2 is SASEGT. The TCR comes from a woman aged 60-70 years with COVID-19, enrolled during active disease. The chain has TRBV6-1 and TRBJ2-6; D not certain. Material: peripheral blood. The CDR3 spells CASSGASDISGANVLTF. DNA for the CDR3: TGTGCCAGCAGTGGCGCCTCCGACATCTCTGGGGCCAACGTCCTGACTTTC.